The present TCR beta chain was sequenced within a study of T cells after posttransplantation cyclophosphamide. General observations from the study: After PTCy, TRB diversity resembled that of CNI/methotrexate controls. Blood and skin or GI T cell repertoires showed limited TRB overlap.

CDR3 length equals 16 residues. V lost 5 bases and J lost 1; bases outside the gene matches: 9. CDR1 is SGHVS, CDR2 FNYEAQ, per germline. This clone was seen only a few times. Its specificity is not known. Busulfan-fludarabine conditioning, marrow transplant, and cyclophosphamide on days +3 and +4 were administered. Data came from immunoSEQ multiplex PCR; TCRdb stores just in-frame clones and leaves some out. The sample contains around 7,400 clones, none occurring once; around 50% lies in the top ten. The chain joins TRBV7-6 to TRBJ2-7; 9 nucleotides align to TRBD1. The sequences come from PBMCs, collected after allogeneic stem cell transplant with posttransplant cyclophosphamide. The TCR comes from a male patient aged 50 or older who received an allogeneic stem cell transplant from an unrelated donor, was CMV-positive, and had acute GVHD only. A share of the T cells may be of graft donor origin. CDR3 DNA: TGTGCCAGCAGCACCCTTAGGGGACAGGGTTCCTACGAGCAGTACTTC. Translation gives CASSTLRGQGSYEQYF.